This T cell receptor (beta chain) comes out of a study of regulatory T cells in long-lasting Graves disease. Study conclusions and caveats: Relative to newly diagnosed Graves' patients, persistent ones had lower TCR diversity. It was possible that the small sample size reduced accuracy.

The length of the CDR3 is 15 residues. Trimming removed 1 base from V and 1 base from J, with 10 bases in between. The germline V gene has CDR1 PRHDT and CDR2 FYEKMQ (reference sequence). This clonotype occurred many times. Its matching antigen is unknown. Libraries of TCR beta came from iRepertoire HTBI primers plus Arm-PCR of CDR3 regions. Per the original methods: Identification across samples found 62 TRBV and 15 or so TRBJ segments. TCRdb processed the multiplex PCR reads anew with MiXCR; each CDR3 protein has one entry. It is TCRdb's table, rather than the study itself, that gives the V and J calls and clone size. Among 400,000 to 500,000 distinct CDR3 sequences listed, 21% were seen once. Time point here: persistent/refractory GD, antithyroid drugs over 5 years with positive TRAb. Generation of the TCR library employed RNA extracted from PBMCs.

The sequence came from a female donor with Graves disease. This rearrangement joins TRBV13 to TRBJ1-2, with D unclear. The sample consisted of peripheral blood mononuclear cells (PBMCs), taken when the disease was refractory, from a patient treated with antithyroid drugs. Written as DNA, the CDR3 is TGTGCCAGCAGCTTAGCCCCAACAGATAACTATGGCTACACCTTC. The encoded protein is CASSLAPTDNYGYTF.